This T cell receptor beta chain was captured by sequencing in a study of OX40 agonist ivuxolimab in advanced cancers. Study-level background: Every 2 weeks, patients got intravenous ivuxolimab at one of six dose levels (0.01-10 mg/kg).

Findings of the study overall: Average numbers of expanded clones were greater in CD8+ T cells than in CD4+. At 0.1 to 3.0 mg/kg and by week 6, CD4+ and CD8+ T cells in the blood had expanded clonally.

The study sampled blood at baseline, cycle 4 day 1, and cycle 7 day 1. This table comes from immunoSEQ multiplex PCR, and its TCRdb copy is limited to in-frame clones, with some not included. The repertoire holds tens of thousands of clones, with roughly 87% as singletons. Notes on this clone: Its antigen is unidentified.

Germline assignment: CDR1 LNHDA and CDR2 SQIVND (reference sequence). The germline V and J ends were trimmed by 8 bases and 2 bases, with 15 bases remaining between them. CDR3 length: 14 amino acids. The rearrangement links TRBV19 to TRBJ1-2, with TRBD1 as a possible D gene (5 bases). This receptor was identified in an adult with an advanced solid tumor such as melanoma, head and neck, liver or kidney cancer. The input for sequencing was CD4+ or CD8+ T cells sorted from blood, taken in a trial of the OX40 agonist ivuxolimab. The CDR3 coding sequence is TGTGCCAGTGGGCCCGCGGGGGGGAACTATGGCTACACCTTC. It specifies CASGPAGGNYGYTF.